This entry lists 30 T cell receptor beta chains sequenced from one sample in a study of T cells in Graves' hyperthyroidism and ophthalmopathy. RNA transcripts gave rise to amplified TCR beta CDR3 regions. First-round RT-PCR of the TCR CDR3 relied on the HTBI primer set. TCRdb re-analysed the multiplex PCR reads in MiXCR, keeping a single row per CDR3 protein. The sample shows 300,000 to 500,000 distinct CDR3 sequences, roughly an eighth of them seen only once. The sequenced sample was blood. The receptors come from a man in his fifties with Graves' ophthalmopathy.

This clonotype showed up many times. The chain recombines TRBV7-3 with TRBJ2-7; D gene ambiguous. The V gene's germline CDR1 is SGHTA and CDR2 FQGTGA. CDR3 length: 14 amino acids. Trimming took off 2 bases at V and 2 bases at J, with 10 bases between the two ends. Here the CDR3 DNA reads TGTGCCAGCAGCTTAGGACCGGGCCCCTACGAGCAGTACTTC. Translated, it gives CASSLGPGPYEQYF.

This clonotype was seen many times. The chain joins TRBV15 to TRBJ2-1; D call uncertain. From germline, CDR1 is LNHNV and CDR2 YYDKDF (reference sequence). The CDR3 loop spans 14 amino acids. Trimming took 8 bases from V and 6 from J, leaving 17 bases between them. This CDR3 reads CATRPSGLGNEQFF. For the CDR3, the DNA is TGTGCCACCCGGCCCTCGGGCCTAGGCAATGAGCAGTTCTTC. Filled out from reference TRBV15 and TRBJ2-1, the complete variable domain reads DAMVIQNPRYQVTQFGKPVTLSCSQTLNHNVMYWYQQKSSQAPKLLFHYYDKDFNNEADTPDNFQSRRPNTSFCFLDIRSPGLGDTAMYLCATRPSGLGNEQFFGPGTRLTVL.

The chain recombines TRBV27 with TRBJ1-1; tentatively, D is TRBD1 (6 bases). Germline loops: CDR1 MNHEY, CDR2 SMNVEV (reference sequence). This CDR3 spans 13 amino acids. Trimming left V 8 bases short and J 5 bases short, with 15 bases between. The CDR3 sequence: CASGWGGRTEAFF. For the CDR3, the DNA is TGTGCCAGCGGTTGGGGGGGGCGGACTGAAGCTTTCTTT.

This clonotype was recorded many times. The genes are TRBV7-2 and TRBJ1-1; no firm D call. This CDR3 spans 19 amino acids. The V end was cut by 3 bases, the J end by 0 bases, with 23 bases between. Looked up from germline, CDR1 is SGHTA and CDR2 is FQGNSA. CDR3 loop: CASSLGAERAGSMNTEAFF. CDR3 nucleotides: TGTGCCAGCAGCTTGGGCGCCGAGAGGGCCGGTAGCATGAACACTGAAGCTTTCTTT.

This clonotype was counted only a few times. The V call is TRBV6-1, the J call TRBJ2-4; the D call may be TRBD1 or TRBD2 (5 bases each). Germline V gene lookup returns CDR1 MNHNS and CDR2 SASEGT. Trimming left V 8 bases short and J 0 bases short, with 11 bases between. The CDR3 sequence is 14 residues long. The CDR3 DNA sequence: TGTGCCAGCGGGGGAAGACTAGCCAAAAACATTCAGTACTTC. It translates to CASGGRLAKNIQYF.

There are many counts of this clonotype. The chain is built from TRBV5-1 and TRBJ2-7; 7 nucleotides match TRBD1. J gave up 0 bases and V 4 bases, and 10 bases lay outside the gene matches. The CDR3 has 16 residues. Per the germline V gene, CDR1 is SGHRS and CDR2 is YFSETQ. CDR3 protein: CASSLNGRGSSYEQYF. The CDR3 nucleotides are TGCGCCAGCAGCCTCAACGGCAGGGGGAGCTCCTACGAGCAGTACTTC.

This clonotype was seen more than once but under ten times. This chain links TRBV14 with TRBJ1-1, with D unresolved. CDR3 size: 14 residues. From germline, CDR1 is SGHDN and CDR2 FVKESK. The V and J ends lost 2 bases and 3 bases respectively, with 10 bases between them. CDR3 sequence: CASSQIDGDTEAFF. CDR3 coding DNA: TGTGCCAGCAGCCAAATAGACGGGGACACTGAAGCTTTCTTT. Looking up the rest from reference TRBV14 and TRBJ1-1 gives the full variable domain: EAGVTQFPSHSVIEKGQTVTLRCDPISGHDNLYWYRRVMGKEIKFLLHFVKESKQDESGMPNNRFLAERTGGTYSTLKVQPAELEDSGVYFCASSQIDGDTEAFFGQGTRLTVV.

J is TRBJ2-1 and V is TRBV7-2; 8 bases are shared with TRBD2. The CDR3 totals 14 residues. Germline V gives CDR1 SGHTA, CDR2 FQGNSA. V shed 5 bases and J 6 bases; nucleotides not matched to a gene: 6. CDR3 loop: CASSAGLVGNEQFF. In DNA form, the CDR3 reads TGTGCCAGCAGCGCGGGACTAGTAGGCAATGAGCAGTTCTTC.

V is TRBV5-1 and J is TRBJ2-5; D is unresolved. Germline V lookup: CDR1 SGHRS, CDR2 YFSETQ. The CDR3 spans 15 residues. With 10 bases removed from V and 2 bases from J, the gap between germline ends came to 21 bases. This CDR3 reads CAGASGSSVQETQYF. CDR3 DNA: TGCGCCGGTGCTTCCGGGTCCAGCGTACAAGAGACCCAGTACTTC. Full variable domain (rest looked up from reference TRBV5-1 and TRBJ2-5): KAGVTQTPRYLIKTRGQQVTLSCSPISGHRSVSWYQQTPGQGLQFLFEYFSETQRNKGNFPGRFSGRQFSNSRSEMNVSTLELGDSALYLCAGASGSSVQETQYFGPGTRLLVL.

The rearrangement links TRBV19 to TRBJ2-1, with D possibly being TRBD1 (6 bases). With the DNA end fitting TRBJ2-7 better, the J assignment may be wrong. CDR1 and CDR2 from the germline V gene are LNHDA and SQIVND (reference sequence). This CDR3 is 13 amino acids long. The CDR3 DNA reads TGTGCTCTACAGGGCCCTCACCCTAATGAGCAGTACTTC. The encoded protein is CALQGPHPNEQYF.

This chain joins TRBV4-1 and TRBJ2-5; tentatively, D is TRBD1 (6 bases). Per germline, CDR1 MGHRA and CDR2 YSYEKL. Trimming stripped 2 bases from V and 4 bases from J, with 8 bases between. There are 13 residues in the CDR3. The CDR3 coding sequence is TGCGCCAGCAGCCAACAGGGGACAGAGACCCAGTACTTC. This encodes CASSQQGTETQYF.

This clonotype was recorded many times. The chain recombines TRBV6-1 with TRBJ2-7; D is tentatively TRBD1 or TRBD2 (6 bases each). This CDR3 is built from 14 residues. The germline V and J ends were trimmed by 3 bases and 2 bases, with 11 bases remaining between them. The germline gives CDR1 MNHNS, CDR2 SASEGT. The CDR3 DNA sequence: TGTGCCAGCAGTGAGGGGGGCAAGACCTACGAGCAGTACTTC. Protein: CASSEGGKTYEQYF.

In this sample, this clonotype turned up a few times. This chain joins TRBV11-1 and TRBJ1-3; D unresolved. From germline, CDR1 is SGHAT and CDR2 FQDESV (reference sequence). V lost 4 bases and J lost 4, with 8 bases in between. This CDR3 is built from 13 residues. The CDR3: CASSSSLGNTIYF. CDR3 coding DNA: TGTGCCAGCAGCTCGAGTCTAGGAAACACCATATATTTT.

V usage is TRBV14 and J usage is TRBJ2-7; D is unclear. Trimming took 1 base from V and 0 from J, leaving 10 bases between them. The CDR3 is made up of 15 amino acids. The germline CDR1 and CDR2 sequences are SGHDN and FVKESK. DNA for the CDR3: TGTGCCAGCAGCCAAGTCCTCGGGTACTCCTACGAGCAGTACTTC. Translating gives CASSQVLGYSYEQYF.

This clonotype was counted many times. This sequence joins TRBV18 and TRBJ1-2; D gene unclear. Trimming pared 4 bases from V and 5 bases from J, leaving 11 bases between. CDR1 is KGHSH and CDR2 is LQKENI in the germline V gene. The CDR3 consists of 13 residues. CDR3 sequence (DNA): TGTGCCAGCTCACTCGACGGAGATTATGGCTACACCTTC. Protein product: CASSLDGDYGYTF.

There are many counts of this clonotype. J is TRBJ2-7 and V is TRBV20-1; D gene unclear. Germline CDR1 reads DFQATT; CDR2 reads SNEGSKA (reference sequence). Trimming removed 3 bases from V and 0 bases from J, with 18 bases in between. The CDR3 totals 16 residues. The CDR3 bases are TGCAGTGCTAGTGCCACACCGCAGGTCAGCTCCTACGAGCAGTACTTC. It encodes CSASATPQVSSYEQYF.

This clonotype was seen once. A much larger clone differs from this one at a single base, so this may be a read error. The chain couples TRBV29-1 to TRBJ2-5; possible D gene TRBD2, 6 bases. Germline CDR1 and CDR2: SQVTM and ANQGSEA. This CDR3 is built from 14 residues. For the CDR3, the DNA is TGCCGCGTGGACACCGGACCCGGGGGAGAGACCCAGTACTTC. This sequence encodes CRVDTGPGGETQYF. Full variable domain (rest looked up from reference TRBV29-1 and TRBJ2-5): SAVISQKPSRDICQRGTSLTIQCQVDSQVTMMFWYRQQPGQSLTLIATANQGSEATYESGFVIDKFPISRPNLTFSTLTVSNMSPEDSSIYLCRVDTGPGGETQYFGPGTRLLVL.

This clonotype has at least ten counts. This sequence joins TRBV20-1 and TRBJ1-2; TRBD1 might be the D (6 bases). CDR1 is DFQATT and CDR2 is SNEGSKA in the germline V gene (reference sequence). This CDR3 spans 16 amino acids. V lost 5 bases and J lost 4, with 23 bases in between. In nucleotides, the CDR3 is TGCAGTGCTGGAGGGGGAGGAATATCGGGAGTCTATGGCTACACCTTC. Protein: CSAGGGGISGVYGYTF.

This clonotype was observed at least ten times. V is TRBV6-5 and J is TRBJ2-3, with D possibly matching TRBD2 (6 bases). Trimming pared 0 bases from V and 0 bases from J, leaving 10 bases between. The CDR3 consists of 16 residues. Germline CDR1 is MNHEY and CDR2 is SVGAGI. CDR3: CASSYSPSESTDTQYF. For the CDR3, the DNA is TGTGCCAGCAGTTACTCGCCTAGCGAAAGCACAGATACGCAGTATTTT.

The sample holds many counts of this clonotype. The chain is built from TRBV20-1 and TRBJ1-4; D is possibly TRBD1 (6 bases). The germline V and J ends were trimmed by 0 bases and 4 bases, with 12 bases remaining between them. The CDR3 length is 15 residues. Germline V lookup: CDR1 DFQATT, CDR2 SNEGSKA (reference sequence). CDR3 amino acids: CSARDLGGGNEKLFF. CDR3 sequence (DNA): TGCAGTGCTAGAGATCTAGGAGGGGGTAATGAAAAACTGTTTTTT.

At least ten counts were recorded for this clonotype. The chain uses TRBV18 and TRBJ1-4, with D possibly matching TRBD1 (5 bases). CDR3 length: 14 residues. The V gene lost 6 bases and the J gene lost 7 bases, with 15 bases spanning the gap. Germline CDR1 and CDR2: KGHSH and LQKENI. The CDR3 loop reads CASSPIGVGEKLFF. The CDR3 bases are TGTGCCAGCTCCCCAATAGGGGTTGGTGAAAAACTGTTTTTT.

This clonotype has ten or more counts. J is TRBJ2-1 and V is TRBV2; D not resolved. The CDR3 spans 14 residues. Germline V gene sequence: CDR1 SNHLY, CDR2 FYNNEI. V lost 1 base, J lost 5 bases, and 9 bases lay in between. CDR3 amino acids: CASSEVRPNNEQFF. In nucleotides, the CDR3 is TGTGCCAGCAGTGAAGTACGGCCCAACAATGAGCAGTTCTTC.

This clonotype has ten or more counts. The chain joins TRBV13 to TRBJ1-2; the D gene is possibly TRBD1 (5 bases). The CDR3 covers 16 residues. CDR1 is PRHDT, CDR2 FYEKMQ, per germline (reference sequence). V lost 5 bases, J lost 4 bases, and 20 bases lay in between. CDR3 sequence reads: CASSPPGVALGYGYTF. CDR3 sequence (DNA): TGTGCCAGCAGCCCCCCGGGGGTGGCCCTTGGCTATGGCTACACCTTC. Full variable domain (remainder filled in from reference TRBV13 and TRBJ1-2): AAGVIQSPRHLIKEKRETATLKCYPIPRHDTVYWYQQGPGQDPQFLISFYEKMQSDKGSIPDRFSAQQFSDYHSELNMSSLELGDSALYFCASSPPGVALGYGYTFGSGTRLTVV.

This clonotype was observed a few times. The chain uses TRBV2 and TRBJ2-7; 7 bases match TRBD2. Germline CDR1 SNHLY, CDR2 FYNNEI. This CDR3 has 12 residues. The junction had 0 bases not matched to a gene; V was cut back by 4 bases and J by 3 bases. This CDR3 reads CASSGDYYEQYF. CDR3 coding DNA: TGTGCCAGCAGTGGGGACTACTACGAGCAGTACTTC.

This clonotype showed up many times. This chain joins TRBV5-1 and TRBJ2-7; D is unresolved. Germline loops: CDR1 SGHRS, CDR2 YFSETQ. This CDR3 is built from 14 residues. The V end lost 5 bases, the J end lost 4 bases, and 16 bases lay between the germline ends. CDR3 amino acids: CASRTGNGRYEQYF. The DNA for the CDR3 is TGCGCCAGCAGGACGGGTAACGGGCGGTACGAGCAGTACTTC. Variable domain in full (rest from reference TRBV5-1 and TRBJ2-7): KAGVTQTPRYLIKTRGQQVTLSCSPISGHRSVSWYQQTPGQGLQFLFEYFSETQRNKGNFPGRFSGRQFSNSRSEMNVSTLELGDSALYLCASRTGNGRYEQYFGPGTRLTVT.

There are many counts of this clonotype. The V call is TRBV7-2, the J call TRBJ1-5; the match to TRBD1 covers 8 bases. Germline V gene lookup returns CDR1 SGHTA and CDR2 FQGNSA. The junction had 10 bases not matched to a gene; V was cut back by 4 bases and J by 11 bases. The length of the CDR3 is 14 residues. CDR3 bases: TGTGCCAGCAGCTGGGACAGGCTAAACCGGGCCCAGCATTTT. Amino acid sequence: CASSWDRLNRAQHF.

The chain uses TRBV5-1 and TRBJ2-4; D ambiguous. The V gene's germline CDR1 is SGHRS and CDR2 YFSETQ. Trimming removed 3 bases from V and 2 bases from J, with 9 bases in between. This CDR3 has 14 residues. The CDR3 here is CASSYSITKNIQYF. DNA for the CDR3: TGCGCCAGCAGCTATAGTATTACCAAAAACATTCAGTACTTC.

At least ten counts were recorded for this clonotype. The genes are TRBV20-1 and TRBJ1-1; perhaps TRBD1 as D (5 bases). Trimming cost V 1 base and J 8 bases, with 20 bases left between them. In germline, CDR1 is DFQATT, CDR2 SNEGSKA (reference sequence). The CDR3 runs to 15 residues. CDR3 DNA sequence: TGCAGTGCTAGAGGCAGGATAGGGGACTATCGGGAAGCTTTCTTT. Its translation is CSARGRIGDYREAFF.

At least ten counts were recorded for this clonotype. The CDR3 is CASSPQLGGYTF. The CDR3 DNA is TGTGCCAGCAGTCCCCAGTTGGGCGGCTACACCTTC. The chain links TRBV7-9 to TRBJ1-2; D call uncertain. V lost 6 bases and J 8 bases, leaving 13 bases between the germline ends. Germline-derived CDR1 and CDR2 are SEHNR and FQNEAQ (reference sequence). The CDR3 runs to 12 residues.

V is TRBV7-9 and J is TRBJ2-2; TRBD2 is a possible D gene (5 bases). V was cut by 5 bases and J by 6 bases, with 10 bases left in between. The CDR3 sequence is 13 residues long. Looked up from germline, CDR1 is SEHNR and CDR2 is FQNEAQ (reference sequence). The CDR3 sequence is CASSPQRAGELFF. CDR3 bases: TGTGCCAGCAGCCCCCAGAGGGCCGGGGAGCTGTTTTTT.